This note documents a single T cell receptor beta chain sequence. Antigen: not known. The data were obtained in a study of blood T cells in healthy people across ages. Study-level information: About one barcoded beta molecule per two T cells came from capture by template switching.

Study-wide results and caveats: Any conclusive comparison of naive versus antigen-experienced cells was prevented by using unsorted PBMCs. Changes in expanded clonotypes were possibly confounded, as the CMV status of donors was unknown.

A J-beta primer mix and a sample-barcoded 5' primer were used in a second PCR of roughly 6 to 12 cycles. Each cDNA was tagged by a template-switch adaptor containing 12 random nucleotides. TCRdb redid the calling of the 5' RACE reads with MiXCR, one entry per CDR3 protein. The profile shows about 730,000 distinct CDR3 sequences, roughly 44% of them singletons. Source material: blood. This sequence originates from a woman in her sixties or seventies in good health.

CDR3 region: CASSVELAGFNEQFF. The CDR3 DNA sequence: TGTGCCAGCAGCGTAGAGCTAGCGGGGTTCAATGAGCAGTTCTTC. The chain is built from TRBV9 and TRBJ2-1; 9 bases match TRBD2. Unmatched junction bases numbered 4, after V lost 0 bases and J lost 6 bases. Germline CDR1 and CDR2: SGDLS and YYNGEE. The length of the CDR3 is 15 residues.